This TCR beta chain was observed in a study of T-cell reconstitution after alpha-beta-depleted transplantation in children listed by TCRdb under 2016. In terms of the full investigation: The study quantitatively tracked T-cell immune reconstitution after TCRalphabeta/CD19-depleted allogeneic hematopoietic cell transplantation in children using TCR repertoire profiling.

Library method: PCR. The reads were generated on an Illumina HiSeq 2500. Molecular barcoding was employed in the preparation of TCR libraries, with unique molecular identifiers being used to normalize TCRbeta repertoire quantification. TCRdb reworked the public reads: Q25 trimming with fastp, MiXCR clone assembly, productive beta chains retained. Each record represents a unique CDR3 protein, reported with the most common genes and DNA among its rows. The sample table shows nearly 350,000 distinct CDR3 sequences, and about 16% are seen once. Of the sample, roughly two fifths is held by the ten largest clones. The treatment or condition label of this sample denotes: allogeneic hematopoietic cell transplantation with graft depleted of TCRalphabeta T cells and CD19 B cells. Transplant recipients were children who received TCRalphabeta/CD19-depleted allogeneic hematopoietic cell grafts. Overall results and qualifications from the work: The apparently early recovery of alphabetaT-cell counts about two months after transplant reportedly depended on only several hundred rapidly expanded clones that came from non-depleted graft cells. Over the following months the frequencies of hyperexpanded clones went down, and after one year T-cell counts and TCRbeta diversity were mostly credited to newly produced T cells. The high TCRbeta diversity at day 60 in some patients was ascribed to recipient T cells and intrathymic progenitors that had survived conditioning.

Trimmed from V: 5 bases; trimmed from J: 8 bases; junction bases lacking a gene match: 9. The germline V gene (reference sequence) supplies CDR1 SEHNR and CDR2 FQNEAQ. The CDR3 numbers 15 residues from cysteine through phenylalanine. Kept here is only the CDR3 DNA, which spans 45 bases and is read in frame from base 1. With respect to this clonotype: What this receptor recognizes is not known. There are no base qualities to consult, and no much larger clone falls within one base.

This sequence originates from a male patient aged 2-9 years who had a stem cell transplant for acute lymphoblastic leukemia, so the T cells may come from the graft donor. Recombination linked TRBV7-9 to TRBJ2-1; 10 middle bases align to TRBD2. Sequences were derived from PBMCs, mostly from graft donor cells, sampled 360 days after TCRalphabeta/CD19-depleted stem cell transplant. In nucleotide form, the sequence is TGTGCCAGCAGCCGAGTAGCGGGAGGACCTGATGAGCAGTTCTTC. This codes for CASSRVAGGPDEQFF.